This TCR beta chain was recorded in a study of post-analysis software for immune sequencing data (dated by TCRdb to the mid-2010s). In the study overall: Recorded disease courses included relapsing-remitting, secondary progressive and progressive-relapsing multiple sclerosis, with some patients lacking subtype annotation. The multiple sclerosis patient repertoires were compared with 11 previously published healthy control repertoires from donors aged roughly 6 to 27 years. A subset of samples was prepared in parallel using single-end sample barcoding, then pooled and co-amplified after Illumina adapter ligation. The research as a whole found: Significantly higher frequencies in patients than in controls were found for about five TRBV segments, including TRBV5-6, TRBV5-1 and TRBV20-1. The control group was slightly older than the multiple sclerosis patient group. Significantly lower normalized Chao1 diversity was found in multiple sclerosis patients than in controls, suggesting substantial peripheral T-cell clonal expansion. When samples were clustered directly using the F measure, samples prepared in the same batch co-clustered strongly, which prompted a batch-effect correction.

This clonotype was observed a single time. The antigen it binds to is not known. A junction boundary mismatches the germline segment, possibly from a read error. The CDR3 holds 12 amino acids from the cysteine to the phenylalanine. The only DNA kept is the CDR3, 36 bases in frame from the first base. The germline V gene encodes CDR1 SGDLS and CDR2 YYNGEE. Library preparation was by PCR. Sequencing used an Illumina HiSeq 2500. Unique molecular identifiers were incorporated into TCR beta cDNA libraries to reduce PCR and sequencing biases. Approximately 500,000 cDNA molecules were obtained per 1 to 10 million input T cells, so each molecule approximated one T cell. The patient libraries were prepared and sequenced using the same protocol as the earlier healthy control dataset. Samples belonging to the same batch were prepared together, multiplexed and sequenced on a shared HiSeq lane. The authors' analysis ran thus. MIGEC handled the raw barcoded reads, throwing out single-read molecular identifier groups before consensus assembly and CDR3 extraction. Clonotype tables were post-analysed with VDJtools, and diversity was normalized by down-sampling all datasets to the smallest sample size. Repertoire overlap clustering matched CDR3 amino acid but not nucleotide sequences to correct batch-related cross-sample contamination. Through fastp at Q25 and MiXCR, TCRdb rebuilt clones from the public reads, retaining in-frame beta chains. One record per CDR3 amino acid sequence lists the most common genes and DNA. These V and J calls originate from TCRdb's pipeline instead of the authors' own analysis. Within this sample are fewer than 550,000 distinct CDR3 sequences, with 30% to 40% of them counted one time only. The top ten hold about 6% of the sample.

TCR beta repertoires were profiled from peripheral blood of 10 to 15 young patients with multiple sclerosis to demonstrate the VDJtools post-analysis software. The multiple sclerosis patients were children and adolescents between about 6 and 16 years of age. The rearrangement joined TRBV9 to TRBJ2-1, with the D gene too uncertain to name. This sequence originates from a girl younger than 18 with multiple sclerosis. Sequencing input: blood. In nucleotides, the sequence is TGTGCCAGCAGCGTTCTAGAGAATGAGCGGTTCTTC. Its protein reads: CASSVLENERFF.